This T cell receptor (beta chain) was identified in a study of T-cell memory formation after mild COVID-19. Study-wide background: Largely, TCR clusters stayed within a single donor.

Each CDR3 protein gets one entry after TCRdb re-called the 5' RACE reads with MiXCR. The data contain about 200,000 distinct CDR3 sequences, approximately 20% of them singletons. V dropped 5 bases and J dropped 0 bases, with 16 bases sitting between them. This CDR3 has 16 amino acids. The germline gives CDR1 MNHEY, CDR2 SVGAGI. What was sequenced was PBMCs or a T cell subset sorted from them (not recorded which). This clonotype was obtained from an adult woman who had mild COVID-19 (a few samples of this study predate the infection). Cell type and time point are not known. The V call is TRBV6-5, the J call TRBJ1-1; D remains unclear. The CDR3 bases are TGTGCCAGCAGTCTCCTCCCCAGGAACATGAACACTGAAGCTTTCTTT. It is translated as CASSLLPRNMNTEAFF.